The 8 T cell receptor beta chains reported below all come from one sample, sequenced in a study of blood T cells in healthy people across ages. The use of a sample-barcoded 5' primer and a J-beta primer mix characterized a second PCR of roughly 7 to 11 cycles. One entry per CDR3 protein results from TCRdb running MiXCR on the 5' RACE reads. In the table there are hundreds of thousands of distinct CDR3 sequences, under 70% of which are singletons. The source material was blood. Receptors originate from a man in his fifties or sixties in good health.

This clonotype occurred a few times. The chain uses TRBV20-1 and TRBJ1-2, with TRBD1 matching 8 bases. The V gene's germline CDR1 is DFQATT and CDR2 SNEGSKA (reference sequence). With 5 bases clipped from V and 8 bases from J, the junction kept 13 bases outside the gene matches. The CDR3 has 14 residues. CDR3 amino acids: CSASQGGRLRGYTF. DNA for the CDR3: TGCAGTGCTTCACAGGGGGGGCGTCTGCGCGGCTACACCTTC.

This clonotype came up a few times. The V and J genes are TRBV10-1 and TRBJ2-5; tentatively, D is TRBD2 (7 bases). Trimming left V 0 bases short and J 1 base short, with 15 bases between. Per germline, CDR1 WNHNN and CDR2 SYGVQD (reference sequence). This CDR3 is built from 17 residues. CDR3 bases: TGCGCCAGCAGTGAGTCGTGGCAGCGGGACATCCAAGAGACCCAGTACTTC. Translating gives CASSESWQRDIQETQYF.

Only a few counts were recorded for this clonotype. This chain links TRBV27 with TRBJ2-1; 9 positions agree with TRBD1. Looked up from germline, CDR1 is MNHEY and CDR2 is SMNVEV (reference sequence). The CDR3 spans 16 residues. V shed 5 bases, J shed 8 bases, and the junction held 13 bases outside the gene matches. CDR3 amino acids: CASSLAEGTGIDEQFF. In DNA form, the CDR3 reads TGTGCCAGCAGTCTAGCAGAGGGGACAGGGATAGATGAGCAGTTCTTC.

The V gene is TRBV3-1, the J gene TRBJ2-5, with a tentative D call TRBD2 (6 bases). The CDR3 loop spans 15 amino acids. The germline V gene encodes CDR1 LGHDT and CDR2 YNNKEL (reference sequence). Trimming cost V 0 bases and J 7 bases, with 15 bases left between them. The CDR3 DNA follows: TGTGCCAGCAGCCAAGACTTAGTCCCGCGGGGGACCCAGTACTTC. This gives the protein CASSQDLVPRGTQYF.

The rearrangement links TRBV27 to TRBJ2-5; perhaps TRBD1 as D (5 bases). V shed 3 bases and J shed 4 bases, with 15 bases lying between them. Per germline, CDR1 MNHEY and CDR2 SMNVEV (reference sequence). The CDR3 extends over 15 amino acids. The CDR3 here is CASSFERGGRETQYF. The CDR3 nucleotides are TGTGCCAGCAGTTTTGAAAGGGGCGGTCGAGAGACCCAGTACTTC.

The chain carries TRBV6-4 and TRBJ1-2; D gene ambiguous. From germline, CDR1 is MRHNA and CDR2 SNTAGT. This CDR3 has 11 residues. V was clipped by 4 bases and J by 8 bases, with 8 bases between them. CDR3 DNA: TGTGCCAGCAGTGTCGTGGTGGGCTACACCTTC. This translates into CASSVVVGYTF.

The rearrangement joins TRBV5-6 to TRBJ2-7; no clear D. This CDR3 comprises 14 residues. CDR1 SGHDT and CDR2 YYEEEE come from the germline V gene. V was pared by 0 bases and J by 1 base, with 8 bases between. CDR3 region: CASSLDWDSYEQYF. CDR3 sequence (DNA): TGTGCCAGCAGCTTGGACTGGGATTCCTACGAGCAGTACTTC. Complete variable domain (other parts from reference TRBV5-6 and TRBJ2-7): DAGVTQSPTHLIKTRGQQVTLRCSPKSGHDTVSWYQQALGQGPQFIFQYYEEEERQRGNFPDRFSGHQFPNYSSELNVNALLLGDSALYLCASSLDWDSYEQYFGPGTRLTVT.

This clonotype was counted only a few times. The V and J genes are TRBV5-1 and TRBJ2-1; 8 bases are a match to TRBD2. Germline V gives CDR1 SGHRS, CDR2 YFSETQ. Germline trimming cut 4 bases from V and 0 bases from J; bases unmatched to any gene: 6. This CDR3 has 16 amino acids. The CDR3 region has the DNA TGCGCCAGCAGCCCCTCGGGAGGGGGCTCCTACAATGAGCAGTTCTTC. As protein: CASSPSGGGSYNEQFF.